The 14 T cell receptor beta chains presented below share a single source sample, sequenced in a study of blood T cell repertoires in COVID-19. The repertoire was sequenced with immunoSEQ multiplex PCR; TCRdb's copy has only in-frame clones and lacks some. The sample contains 100,000 to 150,000 clones, around 84% of which appear only once. Sequencing was performed on PBMCs or T cells enriched from blood (not recorded which). These receptors originate from a man between 40 and 49 years old with acute COVID-19.

CDR3 protein: CASSQDWDTYEQYF. In nucleotides, the CDR3 is TGTGCCAGCAGCCAAGATTGGGACACTTACGAGCAGTACTTC. The rearrangement uses TRBV4-2 and TRBJ2-7; a possible D gene is TRBD1 (6 bases). The CDR3 contains 14 residues. Trimming stripped 0 bases from V and 4 bases from J, with 10 bases between. Germline V gives CDR1 LGHNA, CDR2 YNFKEQ.

The chain is built from TRBV25-1 and TRBJ2-1; 8 bases are a match to TRBD2. Unmatched junction bases numbered 7, after V lost 8 bases and J lost 7 bases. CDR1 MGHDK and CDR2 SYGVNS come from the germline V gene. The CDR3 is made up of 13 amino acids. CDR3 sequence: CASSWTSWNEQFF. The CDR3 DNA is TGTGCCAGCTCCTGGACTAGCTGGAATGAGCAGTTCTTC.

This chain connects TRBV7-9 to TRBJ2-3, with 10 positions matching TRBD1. After removal of 3 bases from V and 4 bases from J, the junction contained 4 bases not matched to a gene. Germline loops: CDR1 SEHNR, CDR2 FQNEAQ (reference sequence). The CDR3 length is 15 residues. CDR3 nucleotides: TGTGCCAGCAGCTTTCGACAGGGGGCGGCAGATACGCAGTATTTT. It encodes CASSFRQGAADTQYF.

This clone was observed a handful of times. This chain connects TRBV20-1 to TRBJ2-1, with D unresolved. The CDR3 loop spans 11 amino acids. Looked up from germline, CDR1 is DFQATT and CDR2 is SNEGSKA (reference sequence). The CDR3 spells CSPERFNEQFF. CDR3 nucleotide sequence: TGCAGCCCCGAGCGCTTCAATGAGCAGTTCTTC.

V and J are TRBV21-1 and TRBJ1-6; the table's D call, TRBD1, was not checked against the DNA. TRBV21-1 corresponds to a pseudogene. This CDR3 region has 13 residues. In DNA form, the CDR3 reads TGTGCCAGCAACACAGGGATCGATTCACCCCTCCACTTT. Its translation is CASNTGIDSPLHF.

J is TRBJ2-5 and V is TRBV24-1; a weak D match, TRBD1 (6 bases). Trimming shortened V by 2 bases and J by 2 bases, and 11 bases separated the two germline ends. The CDR3 has 15 residues. Per germline, CDR1 KGHDR and CDR2 SFDVKD. The chain's CDR3 is CATSDSGQPQETQYF. CDR3 in DNA: TGTGCCACCAGTGATTCCGGACAGCCTCAAGAGACCCAGTACTTC.

This chain's CDR3 is CSVLQGATYGYTF. The CDR3 DNA reads as TGCAGCGTCCTACAGGGAGCGACATACGGCTACACCTTC. V gene TRBV29-1 combines with J gene TRBJ1-2; possible D gene TRBD1, 6 bases. The CDR3 runs 13 residues. Germline CDR1 SQVTM, CDR2 ANQGSEA. V dropped 6 bases and J dropped 8 bases, with 19 bases sitting between them.

The chain couples TRBV29-1 to TRBJ2-5; 9 bases agree with TRBD2. CDR1 is SQVTM and CDR2 is ANQGSEA in the germline V gene. This CDR3 comprises 13 residues. Trimming took 5 bases from V and 9 from J; bases not matched to a gene: 10. CDR3 in amino acids: CSVLSGGPRAQYF. CDR3 nucleotides: TGCAGCGTTCTTAGCGGGGGCCCCCGGGCCCAGTACTTC.

The chain joins TRBV7-3 to TRBJ2-3; 8 bases agree with TRBD2. The CDR3 consists of 17 residues. V was pared by 4 bases and J by 5 bases, with 14 bases of the junction left unmatched. Per germline, CDR1 SGHTA and CDR2 FQGTGA. The CDR3 region is CASSSNGRAGAGDTQYF. CDR3 nucleotide sequence: TGTGCCAGCAGCTCCAACGGCCGAGCGGGAGCGGGAGATACGCAGTATTTT.

The chain recombines TRBV2 with TRBJ2-2; no firm D call. The CDR3 contains 16 residues. Germline lookup yields CDR1 SNHLY and CDR2 FYNNEI. V lost 8 bases, J lost 0 bases, and 16 bases lay in between. CDR3 DNA sequence: TGTGCCAGCTTGTCGGCGGTCCTCGCGAACACCGGGGAGCTGTTTTTT. Protein product: CASLSAVLANTGELFF. Combining the CDR3 with reference TRBV2 and TRBJ2-2 gives the whole variable domain EPEVTQTPSHQVTQMGQEVILRCVPISNHLYFYWYRQILGQKVEFLVSFYNNEISEKSEIFDDQFSVERPDGSNFTLKIRSTKLEDSAMYFCASLSAVLANTGELFFGEGSRLTVL.

V is TRBV6-5 and J is TRBJ2-7, with 7 nucleotides matching TRBD2. After removal of 10 bases from V and 0 bases from J, the junction contained 9 bases not matched to a gene. CDR3 length equals 14 residues. Germline-derived CDR1 and CDR2 are MNHEY and SVGAGI. The DNA of the CDR3 is TGTGCCATCCGAAAGCGGGAAGTCTCCTACGAGCAGTACTTC. As protein: CAIRKREVSYEQYF.

This chain uses TRBV12-3 or TRBV12-4 with TRBJ2-7; 9 nucleotides line up with TRBD1. Trimming cost V 2 bases and J 11 bases; bases outside gene matches: 1. This CDR3 has 11 residues. This CDR3 reads CASSLTGGKYF. The CDR3 DNA reads as TGTGCCAGCAGTTTAACAGGGGGCAAGTACTTC.

V is TRBV19 and J is TRBJ1-1, with D hard to call. This CDR3 comprises 13 residues. Trimming shortened V by 7 bases and J by 4 bases, and 13 bases separated the two germline ends. In germline, CDR1 is LNHDA, CDR2 SQIVND (reference sequence). The CDR3 protein is CASKAGGPTEAFF. The CDR3 bases are TGTGCCAGTAAGGCAGGAGGGCCCACTGAAGCTTTCTTT.

V and J are TRBV9 and TRBJ1-3, with 7 bases lining up with TRBD1. CDR3 size: 15 residues. The V and J ends lost 4 bases and 3 bases, in that order; junction bases with no gene match: 7. Germline assignment: CDR1 SGDLS and CDR2 YYNGEE. In nucleotides, the CDR3 is TGTGCCAGCAGCTTCAAACAGGGGAATGGAAACACCATATATTTT. Protein product: CASSFKQGNGNTIYF.